Listed below are T cell receptor beta chains from one sample, sequenced in a study of blood T cell repertoires in COVID-19. Profiled with immunoSEQ multiplex PCR; TCRdb holds only in-frame clones, not every one. This sample has about 120,000 clones; about 85% occur once, and the top ten carry about a tenth. Sequenced: peripheral blood. The receptors here all came from a man older than 75 with acute or convalescent COVID-19. CDR3s include the opening cysteine and the closing phenylalanine or tryptophan. Fields, in order: clone size, V gene, D gene, J gene, CDR3 protein, CDR3 DNA. D genes are given only for firm matches. Not all rows give a size; the values are once, few, many and, for expanded clones, a class.

>few|TRBV30|NA|TRBJ1-3
CAWSSRDGNTIYF
TGTGCCTGGAGTTCCAGGGATGGAAACACCATATATTTT
>NA|TRBV6-4|NA|TRBJ1-5
CASSDTGASNQPQHF
TGTGCCAGCAGTGACACAGGAGCTAGCAATCAGCCCCAGCATTTT
>NA|TRBV7-2|TRBD1|TRBJ1-3
CASSLGGQGISGNTIYF
TGTGCCAGCAGCTTAGGGGGACAGGGGATCTCTGGAAACACCATATATTTT
>NA|TRBV5-1|TRBD2|TRBJ2-7
CASSWSPSGSSSYEQYF
TGCGCCAGCAGCTGGTCCCCTAGCGGGAGTTCGTCCTACGAGCAGTACTTC
>NA|TRBV6-6|TRBD1|TRBJ2-7
CASSPRVPGTGSEQYF
TGTGCCAGCAGTCCTAGAGTGCCCGGGACAGGGAGCGAGCAGTACTTC
>NA|TRBV12-2|NA|TRBJ2-2
CASRLGGPSSGENTGELFF
TGTGCAAGTCGCTTAGGGGGGCCTTCTAGCGGGGAGAACACCGGGGAGCTGTTTTTT
>NA|TRBV25-1|NA|TRBJ2-2
CASSEIGGSGELFF
TGTGCCAGCAGTGAAATCGGGGGATCCGGGGAGCTGTTTTTT
>few|TRBV10-3|NA|TRBJ1-5
CAISVRSLRDQPQHF
TGTGCCATCAGTGTAAGGTCCCTGCGGGATCAGCCCCAGCATTTT
>NA|TRBV28|NA|TRBJ2-6
CASSLQGSAFSGANVLTF
TGTGCCAGCAGTTTACAGGGGTCCGCTTTCTCTGGGGCCAACGTCCTGACTTTC
>once|TRBV5-1|NA|TRBJ2-3
CASSFPGTDTQYF
TGCGCCAGCAGCTTCCCAGGGACAGATACGCAGTATTTT
>NA|TRBV6-2/TRBV6-3|NA|TRBJ1-5
CASSYSGGTGQPQHF
TGTGCCAGCAGTTACTCCGGGGGAACGGGTCAGCCCCAGCATTTT
>NA|TRBV6-6|TRBD2|TRBJ2-5
CASSYRRTSEEETQYF
TGTGCCAGCAGTTACAGAAGGACTAGCGAGGAAGAGACCCAGTACTTC
>NA|TRBV7-7|TRBD1|TRBJ2-6
CASSEGQGTSGANVLTF
TGTGCTAGCAGCGAAGGACAGGGGACCTCGGGGGCCAACGTCCTGACTTTC
>NA|TRBV19|TRBD1|TRBJ1-1
CASSNRQGKEAFF
TGTGCCAGTAGTAATCGACAGGGTAAGGAAGCTTTCTTT
>NA|TRBV19|TRBD1|TRBJ1-2
CASSGQAFISANYGYTF
TGTGCCAGTAGCGGACAGGCTTTCATCTCGGCTAACTATGGCTACACCTTC
>NA|TRBV6-2/TRBV6-3|NA|TRBJ2-7
CASSRTGDSYEQYF
TGTGCCAGCAGCAGGACTGGGGACTCCTACGAGCAGTACTTC
>NA|TRBV19|TRBD1|TRBJ2-2
CASIGGSNTGELFF
TGTGCCAGTATAGGGGGCTCAAACACCGGGGAGCTGTTTTTT
>NA|TRBV3-1/TRBV3-2|NA|TRBJ1-5
CASSQDGGNNQPQHF
TGTGCCAGCAGCCAAGATGGGGGGAACAATCAGCCCCAGCATTTT
>NA|TRBV28|TRBD1|TRBJ1-2
CASTLGQAGYGYTF
TGTGCCAGCACCCTGGGACAGGCAGGCTATGGCTACACCTTC
>NA|TRBV6-5|TRBD2|TRBJ2-7
CASGPPGGEQYF
TGTGCCAGCGGGCCCCCGGGGGGCGAGCAGTACTTC
>NA|TRBV28|TRBD1|TRBJ1-5
CASSRQGAKNQPQHF
TGTGCCAGCAGTAGACAGGGGGCTAAAAATCAGCCCCAGCATTTT
>NA|TRBV25-1|TRBD1|TRBJ1-5
CASSEGDRGRNQPQHF
TGTGCCAGCAGTGAAGGGGACAGGGGAAGAAATCAGCCCCAGCATTTT
>NA|TRBV10-2|NA|TRBJ1-1
CASIYQLEAFF
TGCGCCAGCATATATCAACTTGAAGCTTTCTTT
>NA|TRBV6-5|NA|TRBJ1-1
CASRPGAGRTEAFF
TGTGCCAGCAGACCCGGAGCAGGGCGGACTGAAGCTTTCTTT
>NA|TRBV18|TRBD1|TRBJ2-5
CASSTTTGGAQTQYF
TGTGCCAGCTCAACAACGACAGGGGGAGCCCAGACCCAGTACTTC
>NA|TRBV5-1|TRBD1|TRBJ1-4
CASSQGQGGTNEKLFF
TGCGCCAGCAGCCAAGGACAGGGAGGGACTAATGAAAAACTGTTTTTT
>NA|TRBV15|TRBD1|TRBJ1-6
CATSIGTEDNSPLHF
TGTGCCACCAGCATCGGGACAGAGGATAATTCACCCCTCCACTTT
>NA|TRBV7-3|TRBD1|TRBJ2-2
CASSPGTGTNTGELFF
TGTGCCAGCAGCCCGGGGACAGGGACGAACACCGGGGAGCTGTTTTTT
>few|TRBV28|TRBD1|TRBJ1-3
CASSAGTATGNTIYF
TGTGCCAGCAGTGCGGGGACAGCAACTGGAAACACCATATATTTT
>NA|TRBV18|NA|TRBJ1-2
CASSPLRGEASGYTF
TGTGCCAGCTCACCTCTTCGGGGGGAGGCTAGTGGCTACACCTTC
>NA|TRBV4-1|TRBD2|TRBJ2-1
CASSQDPTGGRRLVEQFF
TGCGCCAGCAGCCAAGACCCTACGGGAGGAAGAAGGTTAGTTGAGCAGTTCTTC
>NA|TRBV7-8|TRBD1|TRBJ1-4
CASTKQGAGEKLFF
TGTGCCAGCACGAAACAGGGGGCTGGAGAAAAACTGTTTTTT
>NA|TRBV7-3|TRBD2|TRBJ2-3
CASSIGGATDTQYF
TGTGCCAGCAGCATCGGGGGGGCCACAGATACGCAGTATTTT
>NA|TRBV30|NA|TRBJ1-1
CASDLRYGTEAFF
TGTGCCTCTGATCTCCGTTACGGCACTGAAGCTTTCTTT